A single T cell receptor (beta chain) is shown here with its context. TCRdb analysed the 5' RACE reads with MiXCR anew, one entry per CDR3 protein. The sample carries fewer than 500,000 distinct CDR3 sequences, 20% to 30% recorded once. This entry is derived from a study of identical twins. The CDR3 extends over 16 amino acids. Germline CDR1 and CDR2: SGHRS and YFSETQ. V gave up 0 bases and J gave up 4 bases; unmatched junction bases: 8. The same sample was also studied in work on T cells expressing NK-cell markers.

The sequencing input was CD4+ T cells sorted from blood. The chain couples TRBV5-1 to TRBJ2-7; 9 bases are a match to TRBD1. The TCR sequence derives from a woman aged 18 to 35 in good health. The CDR3: CASSLGPDRGRYEQYF. The CDR3 DNA reads as TGCGCCAGCAGCTTGGGGCCGGACAGGGGTCGGTACGAGCAGTACTTC.